These 30 T cell receptor beta chains were all obtained from the same sample, sequenced in a study of blood T cell repertoires in COVID-19. Assay: immunoSEQ multiplex PCR; the TCRdb copy retains only in-frame clones and omits some. Altogether 88,000 or so clones are present, roughly 85% being singletons, with the ten largest covering around 4.1%. Sequenced input: peripheral blood. The source is a man in his fifties or sixties with acute or convalescent COVID-19.

V usage is TRBV4-1 and J usage is TRBJ2-3; 12 bases fit TRBD2. The junction had 7 bases not matched to a gene; V was cut back by 4 bases and J by 2 bases. There are 17 residues in the CDR3. From germline, CDR1 is MGHRA and CDR2 YSYEKL. For the CDR3, the DNA is TGCGCCAGCAGCCTCTCCTCTAGCGGGAGGGACACAGATACGCAGTATTTT. Protein sequence: CASSLSSSGRDTDTQYF.

As concerns this clone: The CDR3 end shows no conserved phenylalanine or tryptophan, and so a read error is likely. Because the CDR3's place on the DNA is in doubt, the DNA is left out and the CDR3 is given as listed by TCRdb. J is TRBJ2-7 and V is TRBV18; TRBD1, the D gene given by the table, was not confirmed from the DNA. Germline assignment: CDR1 KGHSH and CDR2 LQKENI. The CDR3 spans 14 residues, counting both ends. The CDR3 loop is CASSPPGAGTGLIL.

The CDR3 region has the DNA TGTGCCAGCAGGAGGGCCTATGACAATGAGCAGTTCTTC. It yields the protein CASRRAYDNEQFF. The chain joins TRBV6-5 to TRBJ2-1; weak D call: TRBD2 (5 bases). Germline CDR1 is MNHEY and CDR2 is SVGAGI. The CDR3 consists of 13 residues. Trimming removed 6 bases at V and 5 bases at J, with 11 bases between.

CDR3 sequence: CASSLDSSGRQQTQYF. CDR3 sequence (DNA): TGTGCCAGCAGCTTGGATAGTAGCGGGAGGCAGCAGACCCAGTACTTC. This rearrangement joins TRBV5-4 to TRBJ2-5, with 10 bases identical to TRBD2. The CDR3 consists of 16 residues. The germline gives CDR1 SGHNT, CDR2 YYREEE (reference sequence). With 0 bases clipped from V and 6 bases from J, the junction kept 8 bases outside the gene matches.

The chain recombines TRBV6-5 with TRBJ2-1; 9 positions match TRBD1. Germline V CDR1 and CDR2: MNHEY, SVGAGI. V was pared by 2 bases and J by 8 bases, with 10 bases of the junction left unmatched. This CDR3 has 16 amino acids. CDR3 sequence: CASSYRPGQGSYEQFF. CDR3 bases: TGTGCCAGCAGTTACCGTCCGGGACAGGGTTCCTATGAGCAGTTCTTC.

The chain employs TRBV3-1 (or the pseudogene TRBV3-2) and TRBJ2-3; tentative D call: TRBD1 (6 bases). Trimming shortened V by 0 bases and J by 6 bases, and 13 bases separated the two germline ends. CDR1 LGHDT and CDR2 YNNKEL come from the germline V gene (reference sequence). This CDR3 has 15 residues. The CDR3 sequence is CASSQERGDKDTQYF. The CDR3 DNA reads TGTGCCAGCAGCCAAGAAAGAGGGGACAAGGATACGCAGTATTTT.

The chain couples TRBV14 to TRBJ2-7; the D gene is possibly TRBD2 (6 bases). Per the germline V gene, CDR1 is SGHDN and CDR2 is FVKESK. V lost 2 bases and J lost 4, with 6 bases in between. CDR3 length equals 12 residues. CDR3 DNA sequence: TGTGCCAGCAGCCAAAGCGGGTACGAGCAGTACTTC. This gives the protein CASSQSGYEQYF.

This clone was observed once. The chain joins TRBV6-5 to TRBJ1-1; the D is unclear. V was trimmed by 6 bases and J by 8 bases, leaving 13 bases between them. The germline V gene encodes CDR1 MNHEY and CDR2 SVGAGI. The CDR3 extends over 12 amino acids. The CDR3 reads CASSSGPLEAFF. In DNA form, the CDR3 reads TGTGCCAGCAGCTCTGGGCCGCTAGAAGCTTTCTTT.

This clone has just a few counts. The chain links TRBV4-2 to TRBJ1-5; D unclear. Germline V CDR1 and CDR2: LGHNA, YNFKEQ. Trimming removed 4 bases from V and 0 bases from J, with 13 bases in between. The CDR3 is 16 residues long. The CDR3 loop reads CASSPEVGNSNQPQHF. The DNA for the CDR3 is TGTGCCAGCAGCCCGGAGGTGGGAAATAGCAATCAGCCCCAGCATTTT.

The chain couples TRBV9 to TRBJ2-3, with TRBD2 matching 9 bases. The CDR3 covers 17 residues. With V trimmed by 0 bases and J by 6 bases, 11 bases remained unmatched. CDR1 SGDLS and CDR2 YYNGEE come from the germline V gene. The CDR3 here is CASSVGATSGSFDTQYF. The CDR3 DNA follows: TGTGCCAGCAGCGTAGGAGCAACTAGCGGGTCCTTCGATACGCAGTATTTT.

This clone was seen a few times. The CDR3 nucleotides are TGTGCCAGCAGCCCCCCGGGACAGGGTACAGATACGCAGTATTTT. Protein sequence: CASSPPGQGTDTQYF. The chain carries TRBV5-4 and TRBJ2-3, with 9 bases matching TRBD1. Germline trimming cut 4 bases from V and 3 bases from J; bases unmatched to any gene: 6. CDR3 length equals 15 residues. Germline V CDR1 and CDR2: SGHNT, YYREEE (reference sequence). Complete variable domain (other parts from reference TRBV5-4 and TRBJ2-3): ETGVTQSPTHLIKTRGQQVTLRCSSQSGHNTVSWYQQALGQGPQFIFQYYREEENGRGNFPPRFSGLQFPNYSSELNVNALELDDSALYLCASSPPGQGTDTQYFGPGTRLTVL.

Of note for this clone: A read error may produce the germline difference seen at one junction end. The rearrangement links TRBV10-1 to TRBJ2-3, with D uncertain. This CDR3 spans 17 amino acids. Germline CDR1 reads WNHNN; CDR2 reads SYGVQD (reference sequence). CDR3: CASSERGATPSRDTQYF. CDR3 DNA: TGCGCCAGCAGTGAAAGAGGAGCGACCCCCAGCAGAGATACGCAGTATTTT.

This clone has only one observation. This chain uses TRBV5-6 with TRBJ2-4; perhaps TRBD2 as D (6 bases). This CDR3 has 15 amino acids. Germline CDR1 is SGHDT and CDR2 is YYEEEE. V dropped 4 bases and J dropped 0 bases, with 11 bases sitting between them. CDR3 coding DNA: TGTGCCAGCAGCCCGGGGGTGGCAGCCAAAAACATTCAGTACTTC. It translates to CASSPGVAAKNIQYF.

This clone was detected only once. The chain carries TRBV12-3 or TRBV12-4 and TRBJ2-7; D call uncertain. This CDR3 comprises 13 residues. V was trimmed by 2 bases and J by 3 bases, leaving 8 bases between them. The CDR3 sequence: CASSLKQNYEQYF. In DNA form, the CDR3 reads TGTGCCAGCAGTTTAAAACAGAACTACGAGCAGTACTTC.

The CDR3, as DNA: TGTGCCAGCTCACAGCTTCGAGACAGGGGGCTGGAGACCCAGTACTTC. It codes for CASSQLRDRGLETQYF. This sequence joins TRBV18 and TRBJ2-5; TRBD1 agrees at 10 bases. Trimming at V came to 4 bases and at J to 5 bases, leaving 10 bases not matched to a gene. Germline V gene data show CDR1 as KGHSH and CDR2 as LQKENI. This CDR3 comprises 16 residues.

The chain recombines TRBV25-1 with TRBJ1-1, with D perhaps matching TRBD1 (5 bases). The germline gives CDR1 MGHDK, CDR2 SYGVNS. V lost 6 bases and J lost 0, with 14 bases in between. CDR3 length: 15 amino acids. CDR3 residues: CASSVDGDLNTEAFF. The CDR3 bases are TGTGCCAGCAGCGTAGACGGGGACTTGAACACTGAAGCTTTCTTT.

V gene TRBV7-2 combines with J gene TRBJ1-2; a weak D match, TRBD1 (5 bases). Looked up from germline, CDR1 is SGHTA and CDR2 is FQGNSA. Trimming stripped 8 bases from V and 7 bases from J, with 17 bases between. The CDR3 covers 13 residues. CDR3 DNA sequence: TGTGCCAGCGTCGGCGTCAGGGCTGGTGGCTACACCTTC. Translation gives CASVGVRAGGYTF.

The chain is built from TRBV12-3 or TRBV12-4 and TRBJ2-6, with D possibly matching TRBD2 (5 bases). V was shortened by 8 bases and J by 2 bases, with 7 bases between the two germline ends. The length of the CDR3 is 13 residues. The CDR3 sequence is CASGLPGANVLTF. The CDR3 DNA reads TGTGCCAGCGGACTCCCTGGGGCCAACGTCCTGACTTTC.

The rearrangement joins TRBV19 to TRBJ1-2; D not resolved. CDR1 and CDR2 (germline): LNHDA, SQIVND (reference sequence). V lost 1 base and J 5 bases, leaving 8 bases between the germline ends. The CDR3 contains 13 residues. The CDR3: CASSIVARYGYTF. The CDR3 coding sequence is TGTGCCAGTAGTATAGTGGCCAGGTATGGCTACACCTTC.

The rearrangement links TRBV7-9 to TRBJ2-7; TRBD2 is a possible D gene (5 bases). Trimming cost V 1 base and J 6 bases, with 10 bases left between them. Per germline, CDR1 SEHNR and CDR2 FQNEAQ (reference sequence). The CDR3 consists of 13 residues. CDR3 sequence: CASSLGPGGEQYF. The CDR3 DNA is TGTGCCAGCAGCTTAGGACCCGGAGGCGAGCAGTACTTC.

The chain links TRBV3-1 (or the pseudogene TRBV3-2) to TRBJ2-3; 15 bases map to TRBD2. This CDR3 spans 19 amino acids. Germline loops: CDR1 LGHDT, CDR2 YNNKEL (reference sequence). J was trimmed by 2 bases and V by 4 bases; bases with no gene match: 10. The CDR3 loop is CASSPTGTSGGRFTDTQYF. The CDR3 DNA is TGTGCCAGCAGCCCGACCGGGACTAGCGGGGGGCGCTTCACAGATACGCAGTATTTT.

The chain links TRBV10-2 to TRBJ1-5, with D possibly matching TRBD1 (6 bases). Germline V gene lookup returns CDR1 WSHSY and CDR2 SAAADI. V lost 5 bases and J 0 bases, leaving 11 bases between the germline ends. CDR3 length: 15 residues. Here the CDR3 DNA reads TGCGCCAGCAGTCCGACAGGACCTAGCAATCAGCCCCAGCATTTT. Its translation is CASSPTGPSNQPQHF.

CDR3 sequence (DNA): TGTGCCAGCAGTGATCCCAGGGTCCTCTACGAGCAGTACTTC. It specifies CASSDPRVLYEQYF. The chain joins TRBV2 to TRBJ2-7; TRBD1 is a possible D gene (5 bases). Germline loops: CDR1 SNHLY, CDR2 FYNNEI. V was shortened by 3 bases and J by 3 bases, with 12 bases between the two germline ends. This CDR3 spans 14 amino acids.

The gene calls are TRBV6-4 and TRBJ2-1; 8 bases line up with TRBD2. Trimming took 0 bases from V and 4 from J; bases not matched to a gene: 2. This CDR3 has 15 residues. Germline lookup yields CDR1 MRHNA and CDR2 SNTAGT. CDR3 in DNA: TGTGCCAGCAGTGACTCAGCGGGGGATTACAATGAGCAGTTCTTC. This codes for CASSDSAGDYNEQFF.

The chain employs TRBV5-4 and TRBJ2-3; TRBD1 agrees at 8 bases. The V gene end was trimmed by 3 bases and the J gene end by 3 bases; junction bases not matched to a gene: 3. Germline lookup yields CDR1 SGHNT and CDR2 YYREEE (reference sequence). This CDR3 is 14 amino acids long. CDR3 amino acids: CASSWDRNTDTQYF. CDR3 bases: TGTGCCAGCAGCTGGGACAGGAATACAGATACGCAGTATTTT.

V and J are TRBV28 and TRBJ1-1, with 8 bases matching TRBD1. With V trimmed by 7 bases and J by 0 bases, 4 bases remained unmatched. CDR1 MDHEN and CDR2 SYDVKM come from the germline V gene. The CDR3 has 14 amino acids. The CDR3 sequence: CASNHRGLNTEAFF. The CDR3 nucleotides read TGTGCCAGCAATCACAGGGGGTTGAACACTGAAGCTTTCTTT.

V is TRBV15 and J is TRBJ2-7; 8 nucleotides match TRBD2. V shed 4 bases, J shed 0 bases, and the junction held 5 bases outside the gene matches. Per the germline V gene, CDR1 is LNHNV and CDR2 is YYDKDF (reference sequence). This CDR3 spans 15 amino acids. CDR3 residues: CATSNLAGSSYEQYF. The CDR3 DNA reads as TGTGCCACCAGCAATTTAGCGGGGAGCTCCTACGAGCAGTACTTC.

V is TRBV30 and J is TRBJ2-3, with D tentatively TRBD1 (5 bases). Germline assignment: CDR1 GTSNPN and CDR2 SVGIG (reference sequence). The CDR3 length is 11 residues. V was trimmed by 3 bases and J by 9 bases, leaving 10 bases between them. CDR3 in DNA: TGTGCCTGGAGGCGCAGGGTGACGCAGTATTTT. Translation: CAWRRRVTQYF. Complete variable domain (other parts from reference TRBV30 and TRBJ2-3): SQTIHQWPATLVQPVGSPLSLECTVEGTSNPNLYWYRQAAGRGLQLLFYSVGIGQISSEVPQNLSASRPQDRQFILSSKKLLLSDSGFYLCAWRRRVTQYFGPGTRLTVL.

The chain employs TRBV6-5 and TRBJ2-7; D possibly corresponds to TRBD1 (6 bases). Germline V gene data show CDR1 as MNHEY and CDR2 as SVGAGI. Trimming removed 6 bases from V and 0 bases from J, with 12 bases in between. The CDR3 loop spans 14 amino acids. The CDR3 loop is CASSLDRSSYEQYF. The CDR3 nucleotides are TGTGCCAGCAGCCTCGACAGGAGCTCCTACGAGCAGTACTTC.

The chain combines TRBV19 with TRBJ2-6, with TRBD1 identical over 7 bases. The CDR3 spans 17 residues. V trimming: 6 bases; J trimming: 0 bases; junction bases outside the gene matches: 8. The germline gives CDR1 LNHDA, CDR2 SQIVND (reference sequence). The CDR3 region is CASRSGTESSGANVLTF. The CDR3 DNA sequence: TGTGCCAGTAGATCCGGGACAGAAAGCTCTGGGGCCAACGTCCTGACTTTC.